Listed below are T cell receptor beta chains from one sample, sequenced in a study of naive and memory T cell subsets. In TCRdb, the UMI-ligation and nested PCR reads were re-called with MiXCR into one record per CDR3 protein. The sample includes 130,000 to 150,000 distinct CDR3 sequences, approximately 15% of them seen just once. The sequenced sample consisted of naive CD4+ T cells from blood. These receptors originate from a human donor in good health. Each CDR3 is given with its conserved first and last residue. The order of the fields is D gene, J gene, V gene, clone size, CDR3 protein, CDR3 DNA. A D gene is named only where the DNA matches it firmly. Rows may omit the clone size; those that give it use once, few, many or a size class.

d_call: -
j_call: TRBJ2-5
v_call: TRBV4-1
clone_size: -
cdr3_aa: CASSRTRQETQYF
cdr3_nt: TGCGCCAGCTCCCGGACCAGACAAGAGACCCAGTACTTC

d_call: -
j_call: TRBJ1-3
v_call: TRBV6-2/TRBV6-3
clone_size: few
cdr3_aa: CASSYSLGAAGKNTIYF
cdr3_nt: TGTGCCAGCAGTTACTCCCTCGGCGCGGCAGGAAAGAACACCATATATTTT

d_call: -
j_call: TRBJ2-1
v_call: TRBV18
clone_size: -
cdr3_aa: CASSPVKGQSGVWSEQFF
cdr3_nt: TGTGCCAGCTCACCAGTTAAAGGTCAGTCAGGGGTATGGAGTGAGCAGTTCTTC

d_call: TRBD1
j_call: TRBJ2-3
v_call: TRBV29-1
clone_size: few
cdr3_aa: CSVDPGQGTDTQYF
cdr3_nt: TGCAGCGTGGACCCGGGACAGGGCACAGATACGCAGTATTTT

d_call: TRBD1
j_call: TRBJ1-5
v_call: TRBV20-1
clone_size: -
cdr3_aa: CSAVNRDRSTNQPQHF
cdr3_nt: TGCAGTGCGGTTAACCGGGACAGGTCCACGAATCAGCCCCAGCATTTT

d_call: -
j_call: TRBJ2-2
v_call: TRBV4-1
clone_size: -
cdr3_aa: CASSHSSAAGELFF
cdr3_nt: TGCGCCAGCAGCCATTCGTCAGCGGCCGGGGAGCTGTTTTTT

d_call: -
j_call: TRBJ1-2
v_call: TRBV29-1
clone_size: -
cdr3_aa: CSVQGIYGYTF
cdr3_nt: TGCAGCGTGCAAGGGATCTATGGCTACACCTTC

d_call: -
j_call: TRBJ2-3
v_call: TRBV24-1
clone_size: many
cdr3_aa: CATSDPLARSTDTQYF
cdr3_nt: TGTGCCACCAGTGATCCCCTAGCGCGAAGCACAGATACGCAGTATTTT

d_call: TRBD1
j_call: TRBJ2-1
v_call: TRBV4-2
clone_size: many
cdr3_aa: CASSRASGTGSYNEQFF
cdr3_nt: TGTGCCAGCAGCCGGGCGAGCGGGACAGGGTCCTACAATGAGCAGTTCTTC

d_call: TRBD2
j_call: TRBJ2-7
v_call: TRBV5-1
clone_size: many
cdr3_aa: CASSRGSSYEQYF
cdr3_nt: TGCGCCAGCAGCCGCGGGAGCTCCTACGAGCAGTACTTC

d_call: -
j_call: TRBJ2-5
v_call: TRBV20-1
clone_size: few
cdr3_aa: CSAPRPVTQETQYF
cdr3_nt: TGCAGTGCCCCCCGGCCCGTTACCCAAGAGACCCAGTACTTC

d_call: -
j_call: TRBJ2-5
v_call: TRBV3-1
clone_size: -
cdr3_aa: CASSRDKETQYF
cdr3_nt: TGTGCCAGCAGTAGGGACAAAGAGACCCAGTACTTC

d_call: TRBD2
j_call: TRBJ2-1
v_call: TRBV5-1
clone_size: few
cdr3_aa: CASSLGRWDYKAVEQFF
cdr3_nt: TGCGCCAGCAGCTTGGGGCGGTGGGACTATAAGGCAGTTGAGCAGTTCTTC

d_call: -
j_call: TRBJ2-7
v_call: TRBV2
clone_size: -
cdr3_aa: CASSVLSYEQYF
cdr3_nt: TGTGCCAGCAGTGTCTTAAGCTACGAGCAGTACTTC

d_call: TRBD1
j_call: TRBJ2-7
v_call: TRBV11-2
clone_size: few
cdr3_aa: CASSARRGSRGPYEQYF
cdr3_nt: TGTGCCAGCAGCGCCCGACGGGGGAGCAGGGGGCCCTACGAGCAGTACTTC

d_call: TRBD2
j_call: TRBJ2-1
v_call: TRBV30
clone_size: -
cdr3_aa: CAWTRHLAGVNEQFF
cdr3_nt: TGTGCCTGGACTCGACATCTAGCGGGAGTAAATGAGCAGTTCTTC

d_call: -
j_call: TRBJ2-3
v_call: TRBV15
clone_size: -
cdr3_aa: CATSSIVLTDTQYF
cdr3_nt: TGTGCCACCAGCAGCATCGTTCTAACAGATACGCAGTATTTT

d_call: TRBD1
j_call: TRBJ2-2
v_call: TRBV15
clone_size: few
cdr3_aa: CATSRALDREGAGELFF
cdr3_nt: TGTGCCACCAGCAGAGCACTAGACAGGGAAGGTGCCGGGGAGCTGTTTTTT

d_call: -
j_call: TRBJ2-3
v_call: TRBV20-1
clone_size: few
cdr3_aa: CSIFHLGLPSTDTQYF
cdr3_nt: TGCAGTATATTTCATTTAGGACTTCCTAGCACAGATACGCAGTATTTT

d_call: TRBD2
j_call: TRBJ2-2
v_call: TRBV6-2/TRBV6-3
clone_size: few
cdr3_aa: CASSYTPGLAGVTGELFF
cdr3_nt: TGTGCCAGCAGTTACACGCCGGGACTAGCGGGAGTTACCGGGGAGCTGTTTTTT

d_call: -
j_call: TRBJ2-1
v_call: TRBV7-2
clone_size: -
cdr3_aa: CASSPAGASYNVQFF
cdr3_nt: TGTGCCAGCAGCCCCGCGGGGGCCTCCTACAATGTGCAGTTCTTC

d_call: -
j_call: TRBJ2-7
v_call: TRBV27
clone_size: few
cdr3_aa: CASSFLSSYEQYF
cdr3_nt: TGTGCCAGCAGTTTCCTTAGCTCCTACGAGCAGTACTTC

d_call: -
j_call: TRBJ2-5
v_call: TRBV9
clone_size: -
cdr3_aa: CASSVVEGDQETQYF
cdr3_nt: TGTGCCAGCAGCGTAGTCGAGGGAGACCAAGAGACCCAGTACTTC

d_call: TRBD2
j_call: TRBJ2-3
v_call: TRBV12-3/TRBV12-4
clone_size: few
cdr3_aa: CASSLSASGRVDTQYF
cdr3_nt: TGTGCCAGCAGCCTATCGGCTAGCGGGAGGGTAGATACGCAGTATTTT

d_call: -
j_call: TRBJ1-1
v_call: TRBV30
clone_size: -
cdr3_aa: CACQPRERGEAFF
cdr3_nt: TGTGCCTGCCAGCCCAGGGAGCGGGGTGAAGCTTTCTTT

d_call: -
j_call: TRBJ2-4
v_call: TRBV20-1
clone_size: -
cdr3_aa: CSAPTSKNIQYF
cdr3_nt: TGCAGTGCTCCGACTAGCAAAAACATTCAGTACTTC

d_call: -
j_call: TRBJ2-1
v_call: TRBV7-9
clone_size: -
cdr3_aa: CASSLIPPVQTDNEQFF
cdr3_nt: TGTGCCAGCAGCCTGATCCCCCCGGTCCAGACTGACAATGAGCAGTTCTTC

d_call: -
j_call: TRBJ1-3
v_call: TRBV12-3/TRBV12-4
clone_size: -
cdr3_aa: CASNSWGLGNTIYF
cdr3_nt: TGTGCCAGCAACTCATGGGGGCTTGGAAACACCATATATTTT

d_call: -
j_call: TRBJ1-5
v_call: TRBV7-9
clone_size: -
cdr3_aa: CASSLDAIGNQPQHF
cdr3_nt: TGTGCCAGCAGCCTGGACGCTATAGGGAATCAGCCCCAGCATTTT

d_call: -
j_call: TRBJ1-5
v_call: TRBV4-1
clone_size: -
cdr3_aa: CASSLELNQPQHF
cdr3_nt: TGCGCCAGCAGCCTTGAACTTAATCAGCCCCAGCATTTT

d_call: -
j_call: TRBJ1-5
v_call: TRBV2
clone_size: -
cdr3_aa: CASSVGPRQPQHF
cdr3_nt: TGTGCCAGCAGTGTTGGGCCGCGGCAGCCCCAGCATTTT

d_call: TRBD2
j_call: TRBJ2-7
v_call: TRBV6-2/TRBV6-3
clone_size: -
cdr3_aa: CASSRPGLAGGGFEQYF
cdr3_nt: TGTGCCAGCAGTCGCCCGGGACTAGCGGGAGGAGGGTTCGAGCAGTACTTC

d_call: -
j_call: TRBJ2-2
v_call: TRBV12-3/TRBV12-4
clone_size: few
cdr3_aa: CASRPPPGAGELFF
cdr3_nt: TGTGCCAGCAGACCGCCTCCAGGCGCCGGGGAGCTGTTTTTT